These 31 T cell receptor beta chains came from one sample sequenced in a study of blood T cells in healthy people across ages. Alongside a J-beta primer mix, a sample-barcoded 5' primer served in a second PCR lasting about 7 to 11 cycles. TCRdb called the 5' RACE reads again in MiXCR, with one record for every CDR3 protein. The sample lists more than 900,000 distinct CDR3 sequences; 25% were seen once. These data were also filed under a second study, of T cells of mothers and their children.

Sequencing was done on a sample of blood. The source is a girl aged 2-10 years in good health.

The chain is built from TRBV29-1 and TRBJ2-3; D possibly corresponds to TRBD1 (6 bases). Per germline, CDR1 SQVTM and CDR2 ANQGSEA. The CDR3 consists of 14 residues. Trimming removed 6 bases at V and 2 bases at J, with 15 bases between. The CDR3 DNA reads as TGCAGCGTATCCCGGGACACTACCACAGATACGCAGTATTTT. Its translation is CSVSRDTTTDTQYF.

This clonotype was seen only a few times. J is TRBJ2-7 and V is TRBV20-1; TRBD1 matches 9 bases. CDR1 DFQATT and CDR2 SNEGSKA come from the germline V gene (reference sequence). This CDR3 spans 14 amino acids. V shed 0 bases and J 2 bases; nucleotides not matched to a gene: 2. CDR3: CSAREYRGPYEQYF. The CDR3 DNA reads TGCAGTGCTAGAGAATACAGGGGGCCCTACGAGCAGTACTTC.

This chain connects TRBV20-1 to TRBJ2-7; 11 nucleotides match TRBD1. The CDR3 is made up of 15 amino acids. Germline loops: CDR1 DFQATT, CDR2 SNEGSKA (reference sequence). Trimming removed 4 bases from V and 3 bases from J; junction bases left unmatched: 8. The CDR3 DNA follows: TGCAGTGCTATCCCCCGGGACAGGGGGGACTACGAGCAGTACTTC. It yields the protein CSAIPRDRGDYEQYF.

This clonotype came up a few times. The chain recombines TRBV27 with TRBJ2-2, with 8 bases identical to TRBD2. V was clipped by 5 bases and J by 1 base; unmatched bases: 6. The CDR3 runs to 16 residues. The germline CDR1 and CDR2 sequences are MNHEY and SMNVEV (reference sequence). The CDR3 region is CASSPLSGRNTGELFF. The CDR3 region has the DNA TGTGCCAGCAGTCCTTTGAGCGGGAGGAACACCGGGGAGCTGTTTTTT.

The chain combines TRBV9 with TRBJ2-1; D unresolved. The J call may be mistaken, given a closer DNA end match to TRBJ2-7. The germline V gene encodes CDR1 SGDLS and CDR2 YYNGEE. The CDR3 totals 15 residues. As DNA, the CDR3 is TGTGCCAGCAGCGTAGGTGAGGACGCTACCTACGAGCAGTACTTC. This gives the protein CASSVGEDATYEQYF.

A few counts support this clonotype. V is TRBV20-1 and J is TRBJ2-7, with D unresolved. The V end was cut by 7 bases, the J end by 2 bases, with 12 bases between. Germline values: CDR1 DFQATT, CDR2 SNEGSKA (reference sequence). The CDR3 has 12 residues. CDR3 coding DNA: TGCAGTGACGGAGACTCAGCCTACGAGCAGTACTTC. Amino acid sequence: CSDGDSAYEQYF.

The chain carries TRBV4-1 and TRBJ2-5; TRBD2 might be the D (6 bases). TRBJ2-1 matches the DNA end more closely, so the J call is doubtful. This CDR3 contains 13 residues. Germline V CDR1 and CDR2: MGHRA, YSYEKL. The CDR3 loop reads CASSLGFSGEQFF. The CDR3 nucleotides are TGCGCCAGCAGCCTAGGCTTTAGCGGTGAGCAGTTCTTC.

This clonotype was seen only a few times. The V gene is TRBV4-3, the J gene TRBJ1-4; D call uncertain. The CDR3 runs to 14 residues. Per the germline V gene, CDR1 is LGHNA and CDR2 is YSLEER. V was trimmed by 3 bases and J by 1 base, leaving 6 bases between them. CDR3 loop: CASSHLGTNEKLFF. CDR3 DNA sequence: TGCGCCAGCAGCCATTTGGGAACTAATGAAAAACTGTTTTTT.

Note on this clonotype: One end of the junction does not line up with germline, which may come from a read error. The chain couples TRBV20-1 to TRBJ2-1; tentatively, D is TRBD1 (6 bases). This CDR3 is built from 12 residues. Germline V gives CDR1 DFQATT, CDR2 SNEGSKA (reference sequence). CDR3 sequence reads: CSASKGDNERFF. The CDR3 region has the DNA TGCAGTGCTTCGAAAGGGGACAATGAGCGGTTCTTC.

This chain connects TRBV20-1 to TRBJ2-3; D is unclear. V lost 6 bases to trimming and J lost 0 bases, with 16 bases between them. CDR3 length: 15 residues. Per germline, CDR1 DFQATT and CDR2 SNEGSKA (reference sequence). CDR3 DNA: TGCAGTGCCTCTTCGGGCGCTTCTAGCACAGATACGCAGTATTTT. Encoded protein: CSASSGASSTDTQYF.

This clonotype was observed a few times. CDR3 sequence (DNA): TGTGCCAGCAACCATGGACAGCCCAATCAGCCCCAGCATTTT. This translates into CASNHGQPNQPQHF. The chain joins TRBV28 to TRBJ1-5; D is perhaps TRBD1 (6 bases). The germline gives CDR1 MDHEN, CDR2 SYDVKM. Between the trimmed V and J ends, which lost 7 bases and 3 bases, there was a span of 13 bases. The CDR3 length is 14 residues.

This clonotype has at least ten counts. Here the CDR3 reads CSVSGGPYEQYF. As DNA, the CDR3 is TGCAGCGTTTCGGGCGGCCCCTACGAGCAGTACTTC. The rearrangement uses TRBV29-1 and TRBJ2-7; the D is unclear. The CDR3 runs 12 residues. From germline, CDR1 is SQVTM and CDR2 ANQGSEA. V shed 5 bases and J shed 2 bases, with 10 bases lying between them.

This clonotype was observed a handful of times. CDR3 in DNA: TGCAGCGTTTTCCCCGAGGCGTCATTATACGGGGTTAACTATGGCTACACCTTC. Its protein product is CSVFPEASLYGVNYGYTF. This sequence joins TRBV29-1 and TRBJ1-2; D is unresolved. The CDR3 runs 18 residues. Germline lookup yields CDR1 SQVTM and CDR2 ANQGSEA. V lost 5 bases, J lost 1 base, and 26 bases lay in between.

The genes are TRBV5-1 and TRBJ2-6, with D tentatively TRBD1 or TRBD2 (6 bases each). Germline loops: CDR1 SGHRS, CDR2 YFSETQ. The CDR3 is made up of 15 amino acids. Trimming removed 4 bases at V and 2 bases at J, with 10 bases between. The chain's CDR3 is CASSPGAAGANVLTF. CDR3 sequence (DNA): TGCGCCAGCAGCCCGGGGGCGGCTGGGGCCAACGTCCTGACTTTC.

This clonotype was counted a few times. At one boundary the junction diverges from the germline segment, which might be a read error. CDR3 DNA sequence: TGTGCCAGCAGCCCCGTAACTCCCTACGTGCAGTACTTC. It specifies CASSPVTPYVQYF. The J gene is TRBJ2-7, the V gene TRBV7-9; D remains unclear. The germline V gene has CDR1 SEHNR and CDR2 FQNEAQ (reference sequence). This CDR3 is built from 13 residues.

The V gene is TRBV12-3 or TRBV12-4, the J gene TRBJ2-5; the D gene is possibly TRBD1 (6 bases). The assigned J gene may be wrong: the sequence end matches TRBJ2-1 better. The CDR3 length is 14 residues. The CDR3 loop is CASSPLAQGFEQFF. CDR3 sequence (DNA): TGTGCCAGCAGTCCCCTTGCCCAGGGGTTTGAGCAGTTCTTC.

Details on this clonotype: At one boundary the junction diverges from the germline segment, which might be a read error. The CDR3 loop is CASGQDGTGGTDTQYF. In nucleotides, the CDR3 is TGCGCCAGCGGCCAAGATGGGACAGGGGGGACAGATACGCAGTATTTT. The chain carries TRBV4-3 and TRBJ2-3; 11 positions match TRBD1. This CDR3 is 16 amino acids long. Germline loops: CDR1 LGHNA, CDR2 YSLEER.

The chain carries TRBV29-1 and TRBJ2-1; D call uncertain. The CDR3 length is 12 residues. The V gene's germline CDR1 is SQVTM and CDR2 ANQGSEA. Deletions cut 7 bases from V and 9 bases from J, with 16 bases between. The CDR3 nucleotides read TGCAGCGCCACGGGTCATACAGTTGAGCAGTTCTTC. Residues: CSATGHTVEQFF.

Regarding this clonotype: One end of the junction does not line up with germline, which may come from a read error. V usage is TRBV20-1 and J usage is TRBJ2-7; TRBD1 matches at 8 bases. CDR3 size: 13 residues. Germline V gene sequence: CDR1 DFQATT, CDR2 SNEGSKA (reference sequence). CDR3 in DNA: TGCAGTTCTAGGACAGGGAACCCCTACGAGCAGTACTTC. This translates into CSSRTGNPYEQYF.

This chain connects TRBV14 to TRBJ2-3; D gene unclear. CDR3 length: 12 residues. CDR1 SGHDN and CDR2 FVKESK come from the germline V gene. Trimming left V 1 base short and J 7 bases short, with 6 bases between. CDR3 region: CASSQVRNTQYF. The CDR3 DNA follows: TGTGCCAGCAGCCAAGTTCGGAATACGCAGTATTTT.

This clonotype occurred a few times. This sequence joins TRBV20-1 and TRBJ1-4; D is undetermined. CDR3 length: 12 residues. With 6 bases removed from V and 5 bases from J, the gap between germline ends came to 10 bases. Germline V gives CDR1 DFQATT, CDR2 SNEGSKA (reference sequence). The CDR3 sequence: CSAAGLNEKLFF. The CDR3 nucleotides are TGCAGTGCGGCTGGTCTGAATGAAAAACTGTTTTTT.

This clonotype was seen a handful of times. J is TRBJ1-2 and V is TRBV4-1, with a possible D match to TRBD1 (5 bases). V lost 1 base, J lost 5 bases, and 17 bases lay in between. Germline values: CDR1 MGHRA, CDR2 YSYEKL. This CDR3 is 16 amino acids long. CDR3 DNA sequence: TGCGCCAGCAGCCAAGGTCATTTAGCAGGGCTGTATGGCTACACCTTC. It translates to CASSQGHLAGLYGYTF.

The gene calls are TRBV3-1 and TRBJ2-1, with a tentative D call TRBD2 (6 bases). With the DNA end fitting TRBJ2-7 better, the J assignment may be wrong. Germline V gene data show CDR1 as LGHDT and CDR2 as YNNKEL (reference sequence). The CDR3 runs to 16 residues. The CDR3 sequence: CASSQERRDSSYEQYF. CDR3 nucleotide sequence: TGTGCCAGCAGCCAAGAAAGGCGGGACTCCTCCTACGAGCAGTACTTC.

The rearrangement joins TRBV28 to TRBJ2-5, with 9 nucleotides matching TRBD1. The trim removed 3 bases at V and 2 bases at J, leaving 7 bases unmatched. This CDR3 has 16 residues. Per germline, CDR1 MDHEN and CDR2 SYDVKM. The CDR3 nucleotides are TGTGCCAGCAGTTTCGACCCGACAGGGGGACAAGAGACCCAGTACTTC. It specifies CASSFDPTGGQETQYF.

J is TRBJ2-5 and V is TRBV12-3 or TRBV12-4; D may be TRBD1 (5 bases). Trimming removed 2 bases from V and 4 bases from J, with 14 bases in between. The CDR3 loop spans 15 amino acids. The CDR3 here is CASSLRQGNGETQYF. CDR3 nucleotides: TGTGCCAGCAGTTTACGGCAGGGAAACGGAGAGACCCAGTACTTC.

The V call is TRBV6-1, the J call TRBJ1-6; D is unresolved. The CDR3 contains 17 residues. Germline assignment: CDR1 MNHNS and CDR2 SASEGT. The V gene lost 8 bases and the J gene lost 6 bases, with 23 bases spanning the gap. The CDR3 coding sequence is TGTGCCAGCTCCCAGGCAATAGGAGGAGAGCCTAATTCACCCCTCCACTTT. Its translation: CASSQAIGGEPNSPLHF.

This clonotype showed up just a few times. This chain connects TRBV27 to TRBJ1-5; possibly TRBD1 for D (6 bases). CDR3 length: 14 amino acids. The V end lost 2 bases, the J end lost 6 bases, and 11 bases lay between the germline ends. CDR1 and CDR2 from the germline V gene are MNHEY and SMNVEV (reference sequence). This CDR3 reads CASSLTGGPQPQHF. The DNA for the CDR3 is TGTGCCAGCAGTTTAACCGGGGGGCCTCAGCCCCAGCATTTT.

In its sample, this clonotype was seen a few times. The J gene is TRBJ2-6, the V gene TRBV7-6, with no clear D. The CDR3 runs to 16 residues. Per the germline V gene, CDR1 is SGHVS and CDR2 is FNYEAQ. V dropped 4 bases and J dropped 0 bases, with 10 bases sitting between them. The CDR3 here is CASSSRASSGANVLTF. Written as DNA, the CDR3 is TGTGCCAGCAGCTCCCGGGCCTCCTCTGGGGCCAACGTCCTGACTTTC. Based on the CDR3 plus reference TRBV7-6 and TRBJ2-6, the full variable domain is GAGVSQSPRYKVTKRGQDVALRCDPISGHVSLYWYRQALGQGPEFLTYFNYEAQQDKSGLPNDRFSAERPEGSISTLTIQRTEQRDSAMYRCASSSRASSGANVLTFGAGSRLTVL.

This clonotype was seen only a few times. This sequence joins TRBV10-3 and TRBJ1-3; D is unresolved. CDR1 ENHRY and CDR2 SYGVKD come from the germline V gene. V was trimmed by 2 bases and J by 0 bases, leaving 5 bases between them. The CDR3 is made up of 14 amino acids. The CDR3 sequence is CAISEPDSGNTIYF. In DNA, the CDR3 is TGTGCCATCAGTGAGCCTGACTCTGGAAACACCATATATTTT.

This clonotype was observed a handful of times. This chain uses TRBV28 with TRBJ2-7; 11 bases agree with TRBD2. CDR1 MDHEN and CDR2 SYDVKM come from the germline V gene. V shed 3 bases, J shed 5 bases, and the junction held 12 bases outside the gene matches. This CDR3 has 17 residues. The CDR3 loop reads CASSLTQPGLADHEQYF. The CDR3 DNA is TGTGCCAGCAGTTTGACCCAACCGGGACTAGCGGACCACGAGCAGTACTTC.

The rearrangement uses TRBV12-3 or TRBV12-4 and TRBJ1-2; 7 bases line up with TRBD1. V shed 4 bases and J 1 base; nucleotides not matched to a gene: 9. The CDR3 contains 16 residues. The CDR3 loop reads CASSSSGQFNNYGYTF. The CDR3 DNA sequence: TGTGCCAGCAGTTCCTCGGGACAGTTTAATAACTATGGCTACACCTTC.